This TCR beta chain comes out of a study of shared clonotypes between healthy human individuals. CDR1 is KGHSH and CDR2 is LQKENI in the germline V gene. Trimming removed 2 bases from V and 6 bases from J, with 17 bases in between. The CDR3 runs 15 residues. Per the authors' pipeline: Junction-only sequences without quality scores came from ImmunoSEQ, so filtering differed. This table comes from immunoSEQ multiplex PCR, and its TCRdb copy is limited to in-frame clones, with some not included. The DNA was the basis for D and trimming; V, J and clone size are from that table. The repertoire holds about half a million clones, with roughly three quarters as singletons. Study-level results: The low donor count limited represented genetic and exposure-history diversity.

About this clone: Its antigen is not identified.

Sequencing was carried out using PBMCs. The receptor was derived from a woman in her forties in good health. Some clones in this sample may be carry-over from other donors' samples. The chain uses TRBV18 and TRBJ2-7, with TRBD1 as a possible D gene (6 bases). CDR3 protein: CASSPRAGARLEQYF. The CDR3 region has the DNA TGTGCCAGCTCACCAAGGGCAGGGGCCCGGCTCGAGCAGTACTTC.